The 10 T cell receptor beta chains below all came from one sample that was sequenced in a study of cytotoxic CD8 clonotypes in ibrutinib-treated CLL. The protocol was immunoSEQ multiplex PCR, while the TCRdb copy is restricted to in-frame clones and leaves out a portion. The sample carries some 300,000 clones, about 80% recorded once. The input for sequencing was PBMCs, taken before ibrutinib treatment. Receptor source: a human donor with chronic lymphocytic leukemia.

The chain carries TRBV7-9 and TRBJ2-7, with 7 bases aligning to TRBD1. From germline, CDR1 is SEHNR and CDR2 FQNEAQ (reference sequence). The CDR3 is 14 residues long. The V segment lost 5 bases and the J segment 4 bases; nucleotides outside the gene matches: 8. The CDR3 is CASSPGTELYEQYF. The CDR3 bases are TGTGCCAGCAGCCCCGGGACAGAGCTTTACGAGCAGTACTTC.

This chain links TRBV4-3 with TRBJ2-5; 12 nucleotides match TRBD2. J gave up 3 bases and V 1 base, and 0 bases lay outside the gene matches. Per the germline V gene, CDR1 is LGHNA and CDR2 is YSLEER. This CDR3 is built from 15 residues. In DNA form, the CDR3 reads TGCGCCAGCAGCCAAGGACTAGCGGGAGAAGAGACCCAGTACTTC. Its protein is CASSQGLAGEETQYF.

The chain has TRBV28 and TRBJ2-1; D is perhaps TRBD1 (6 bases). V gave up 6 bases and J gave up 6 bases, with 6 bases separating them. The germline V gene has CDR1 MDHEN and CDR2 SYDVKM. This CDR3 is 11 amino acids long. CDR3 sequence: CASRTGNEQFF. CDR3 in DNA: TGTGCCAGCAGGACAGGCAATGAGCAGTTCTTC. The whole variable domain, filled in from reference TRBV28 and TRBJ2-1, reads DVKVTQSSRYLVKRTGEKVFLECVQDMDHENMFWYRQDPGLGLRLIYFSYDVKMKEKGDIPEGYSVSREKKERFSLILESASTNQTSMYLCASRTGNEQFFGPGTRLTVL.

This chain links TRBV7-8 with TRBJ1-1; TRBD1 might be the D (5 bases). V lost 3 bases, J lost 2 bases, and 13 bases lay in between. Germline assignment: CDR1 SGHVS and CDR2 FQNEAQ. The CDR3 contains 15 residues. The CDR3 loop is CASSFFLGGNTEAFF. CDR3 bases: TGTGCCAGCAGCTTTTTTTTGGGGGGAAACACTGAAGCTTTCTTT. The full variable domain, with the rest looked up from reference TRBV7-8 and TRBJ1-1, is GAGVSQSPRYKVAKRGQDVALRCDPISGHVSLFWYQQALGQGPEFLTYFQNEAQLDKSGLPSDRFFAERPEGSVSTLKIQRTQQEDSAVYLCASSFFLGGNTEAFFGQGTRLTVV.

CDR3 protein: CASSSPNEQFF. CDR3 in DNA: TGTGCCAGCAGTTCGCCTAATGAGCAGTTCTTC. The gene calls are TRBV7-9 and TRBJ2-1; D ambiguous. The V gene lost 6 bases and the J gene lost 7 bases, with 7 bases spanning the gap. The germline V gene encodes CDR1 SEHNR and CDR2 FQNEAQ (reference sequence). The CDR3 sequence is 11 residues long. The complete variable domain, with remaining parts taken from reference TRBV7-9 and TRBJ2-1, reads DTGVSQNPRHKITKRGQNVTFRCDPISEHNRLYWYRQTLGQGPEFLTYFQNEAQLEKSRLLSDRFSAERPKGSFSTLEIQRTEQGDSAMYLCASSSPNEQFFGPGTRLTVL.

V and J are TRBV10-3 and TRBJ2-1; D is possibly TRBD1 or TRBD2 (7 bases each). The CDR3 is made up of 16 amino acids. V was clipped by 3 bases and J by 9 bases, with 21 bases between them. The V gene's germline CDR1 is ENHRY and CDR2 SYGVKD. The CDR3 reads CAISDVLGGRQGEQFF. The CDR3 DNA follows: TGTGCCATCAGTGACGTCCTCGGCGGGAGACAGGGTGAGCAGTTCTTC.

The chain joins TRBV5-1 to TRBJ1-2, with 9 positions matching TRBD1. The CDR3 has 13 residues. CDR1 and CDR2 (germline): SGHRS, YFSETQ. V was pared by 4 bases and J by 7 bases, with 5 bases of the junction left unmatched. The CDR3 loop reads CASSRDRVGGYTF. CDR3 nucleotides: TGCGCCAGCAGCCGGGACAGGGTTGGTGGCTACACCTTC.

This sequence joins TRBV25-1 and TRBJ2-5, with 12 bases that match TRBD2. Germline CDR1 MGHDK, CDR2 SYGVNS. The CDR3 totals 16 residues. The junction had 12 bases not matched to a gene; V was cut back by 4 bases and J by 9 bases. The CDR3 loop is CASSVGLAGVAGSQYF. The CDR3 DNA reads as TGTGCCAGCAGTGTGGGACTAGCGGGCGTAGCGGGGTCCCAGTACTTC. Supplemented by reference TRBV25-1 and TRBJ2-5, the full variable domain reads EADIYQTPRYLVIGTGKKITLECSQTMGHDKMYWYQQDPGMELHLIHYSYGVNSTEKGDLSSESTVSRIRTEHFPLTLESARPSHTSQYLCASSVGLAGVAGSQYFGPGTRLLVL.

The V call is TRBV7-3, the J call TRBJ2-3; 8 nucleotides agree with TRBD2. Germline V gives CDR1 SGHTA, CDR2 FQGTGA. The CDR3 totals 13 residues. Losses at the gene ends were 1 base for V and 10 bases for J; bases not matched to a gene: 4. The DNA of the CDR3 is TGTGCCAGCAGCTTAAAAAGCGGGAGTGCGCAGTATTTT. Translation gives CASSLKSGSAQYF.

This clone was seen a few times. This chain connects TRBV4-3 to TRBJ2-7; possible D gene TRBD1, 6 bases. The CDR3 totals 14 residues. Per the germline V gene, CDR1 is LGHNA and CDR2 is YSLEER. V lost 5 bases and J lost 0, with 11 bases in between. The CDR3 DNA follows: TGCGCCAGCAGCTCCATACAGGGCTCCTACGAGCAGTACTTC. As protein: CASSSIQGSYEQYF.